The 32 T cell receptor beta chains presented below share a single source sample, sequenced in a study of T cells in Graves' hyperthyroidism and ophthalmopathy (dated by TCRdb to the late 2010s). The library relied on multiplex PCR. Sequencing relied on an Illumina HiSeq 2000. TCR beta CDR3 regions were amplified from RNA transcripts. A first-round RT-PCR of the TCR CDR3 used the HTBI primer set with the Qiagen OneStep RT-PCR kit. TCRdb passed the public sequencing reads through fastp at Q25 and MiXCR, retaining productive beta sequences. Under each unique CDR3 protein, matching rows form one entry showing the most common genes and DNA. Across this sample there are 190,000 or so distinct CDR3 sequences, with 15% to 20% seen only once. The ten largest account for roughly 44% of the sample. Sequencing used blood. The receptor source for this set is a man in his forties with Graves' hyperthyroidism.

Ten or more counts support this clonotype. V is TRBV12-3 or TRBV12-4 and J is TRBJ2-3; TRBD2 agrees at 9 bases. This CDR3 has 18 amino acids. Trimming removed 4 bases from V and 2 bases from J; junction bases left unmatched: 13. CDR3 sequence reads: CASSSRVPAGGNTDTQYF. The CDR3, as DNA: TGTGCCAGCAGTTCCCGAGTCCCGGCGGGGGGGAACACAGATACGCAGTATTTT.

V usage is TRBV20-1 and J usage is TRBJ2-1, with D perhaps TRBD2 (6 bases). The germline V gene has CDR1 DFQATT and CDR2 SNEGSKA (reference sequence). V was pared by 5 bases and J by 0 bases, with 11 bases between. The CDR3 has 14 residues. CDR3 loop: CSAGTLSSYNEQFF. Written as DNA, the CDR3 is TGCAGTGCTGGGACTTTGAGCTCCTACAATGAGCAGTTCTTC.

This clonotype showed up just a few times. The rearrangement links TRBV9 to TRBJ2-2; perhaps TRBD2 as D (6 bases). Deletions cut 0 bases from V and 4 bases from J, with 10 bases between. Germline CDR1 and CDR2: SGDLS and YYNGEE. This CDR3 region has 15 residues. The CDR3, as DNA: TGTGCCAGCAGCGTAGCGGGGGATCCCACCGGGGAGCTGTTTTTT. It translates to CASSVAGDPTGELFF.

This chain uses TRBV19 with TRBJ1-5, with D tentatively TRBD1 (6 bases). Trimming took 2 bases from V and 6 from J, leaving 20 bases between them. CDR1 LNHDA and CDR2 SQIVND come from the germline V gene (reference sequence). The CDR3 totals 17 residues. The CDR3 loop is CASSISEYVKGVQPQHF. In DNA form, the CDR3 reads TGTGCCAGTAGTATATCCGAGTATGTCAAGGGGGTTCAGCCCCAGCATTTT.

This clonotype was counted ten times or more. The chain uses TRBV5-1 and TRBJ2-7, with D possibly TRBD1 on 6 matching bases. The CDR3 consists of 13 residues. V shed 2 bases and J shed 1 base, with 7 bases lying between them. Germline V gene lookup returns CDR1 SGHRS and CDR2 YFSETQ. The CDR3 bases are TGCGCCAGCAGCTTCGGACAGTCCTACGAGCAGTACTTC. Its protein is CASSFGQSYEQYF.

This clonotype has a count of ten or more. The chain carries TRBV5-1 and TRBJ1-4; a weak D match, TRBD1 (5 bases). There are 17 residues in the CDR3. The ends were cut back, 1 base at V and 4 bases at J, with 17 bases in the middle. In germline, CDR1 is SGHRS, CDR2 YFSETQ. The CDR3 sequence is CASSLQGFADGNEKLFF. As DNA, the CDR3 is TGCGCCAGCAGCTTGCAGGGTTTTGCCGACGGTAATGAAAAACTGTTTTTT.

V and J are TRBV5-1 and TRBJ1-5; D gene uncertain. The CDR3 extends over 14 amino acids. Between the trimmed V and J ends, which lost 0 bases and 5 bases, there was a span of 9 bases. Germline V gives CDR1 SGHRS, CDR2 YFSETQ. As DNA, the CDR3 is TGCGCCAGCAGCTTGGATTCGAGGGATCAGCCCCAGCATTTT. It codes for CASSLDSRDQPQHF.

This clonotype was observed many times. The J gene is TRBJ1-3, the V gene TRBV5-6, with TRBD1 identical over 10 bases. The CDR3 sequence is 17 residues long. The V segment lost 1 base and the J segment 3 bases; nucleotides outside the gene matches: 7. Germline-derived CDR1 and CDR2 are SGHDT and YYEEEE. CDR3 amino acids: CASSLRQGAVYGNTIYF. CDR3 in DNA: TGTGCCAGCAGCTTGCGACAGGGGGCTGTTTATGGAAACACCATATATTTT.

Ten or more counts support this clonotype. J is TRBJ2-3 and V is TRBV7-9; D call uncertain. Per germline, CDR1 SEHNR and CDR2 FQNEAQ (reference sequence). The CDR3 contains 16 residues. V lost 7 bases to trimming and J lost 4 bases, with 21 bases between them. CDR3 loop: CASTLRKYAVADTQYF. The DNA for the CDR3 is TGTGCCAGCACCCTGCGAAAGTATGCAGTCGCAGATACGCAGTATTTT. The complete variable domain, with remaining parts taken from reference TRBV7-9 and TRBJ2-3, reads DTGVSQNPRHKITKRGQNVTFRCDPISEHNRLYWYRQTLGQGPEFLTYFQNEAQLEKSRLLSDRFSAERPKGSFSTLEIQRTEQGDSAMYLCASTLRKYAVADTQYFGPGTRLTVL.

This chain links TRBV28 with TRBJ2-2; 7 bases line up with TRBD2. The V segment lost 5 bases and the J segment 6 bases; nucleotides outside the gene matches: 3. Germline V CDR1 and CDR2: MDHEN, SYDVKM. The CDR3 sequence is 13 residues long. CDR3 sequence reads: CASSHRGAGELFF. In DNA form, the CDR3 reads TGTGCCAGCAGTCACCGGGGGGCCGGGGAGCTGTTTTTT.

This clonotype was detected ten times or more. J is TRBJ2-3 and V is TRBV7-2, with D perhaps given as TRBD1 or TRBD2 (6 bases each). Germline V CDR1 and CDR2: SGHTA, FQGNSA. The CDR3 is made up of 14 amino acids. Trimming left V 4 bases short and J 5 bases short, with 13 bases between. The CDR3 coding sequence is TGTGCCAGCAGCTCGAGGGGGGATGGAGATACGCAGTATTTT. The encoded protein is CASSSRGDGDTQYF.

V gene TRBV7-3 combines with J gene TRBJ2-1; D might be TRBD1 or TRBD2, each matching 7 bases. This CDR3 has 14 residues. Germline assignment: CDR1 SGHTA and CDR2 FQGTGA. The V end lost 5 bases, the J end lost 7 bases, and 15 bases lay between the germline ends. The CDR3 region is CASSQGGPRNEQFF. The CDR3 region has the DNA TGTGCCAGCAGCCAGGGGGGGCCGAGGAATGAGCAGTTCTTC.

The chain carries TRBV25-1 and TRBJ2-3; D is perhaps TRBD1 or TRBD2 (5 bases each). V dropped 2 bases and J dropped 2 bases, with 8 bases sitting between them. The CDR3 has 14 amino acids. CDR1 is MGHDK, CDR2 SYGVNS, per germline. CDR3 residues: CASSERDVTDTQYF. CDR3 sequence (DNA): TGTGCCAGCAGTGAACGGGACGTCACAGATACGCAGTATTTT.

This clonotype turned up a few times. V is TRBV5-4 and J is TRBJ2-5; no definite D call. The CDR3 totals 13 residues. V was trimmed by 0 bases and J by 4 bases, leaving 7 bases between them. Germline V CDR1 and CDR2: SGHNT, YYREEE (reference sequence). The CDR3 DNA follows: TGTGCCAGCAGCTTGGATGCAGCAGAGACCCAGTACTTC. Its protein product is CASSLDAAETQYF.

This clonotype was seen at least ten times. DNA for the CDR3: TGTGCCTGGAGTGTGGGGCAGAATGGGAATCAGCCCCAGCATTTT. It specifies CAWSVGQNGNQPQHF. The gene calls are TRBV30 and TRBJ1-5, with a weak D call TRBD1 (5 bases). Trimming stripped 0 bases from V and 4 bases from J, with 13 bases between. Germline V CDR1 and CDR2: GTSNPN, SVGIG (reference sequence). The CDR3 runs 15 residues.

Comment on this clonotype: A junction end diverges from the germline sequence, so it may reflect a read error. The CDR3 is CASSQGSHNEQFF. The CDR3 DNA sequence: TGTGCCAGCAGCCAAGGCTCCCACAATGAGCAGTTCTTC. The chain couples TRBV7-3 to TRBJ2-1; D unclear. The CDR3 loop spans 13 amino acids. Germline V CDR1 and CDR2: SGHTA, FQGTGA. The variable domain in full, with the rest retrieved from reference TRBV7-3 and TRBJ2-1, is GAGVSQTPSNKVTEKGKYVELRCDPISGHTALYWYRQSLGQGPEFLIYFQGTGAADDSGLPNDRFFAVRPEGSVSTLKIQRTERGDSAVYLCASSQGSHNEQFFGPGTRLTVL.

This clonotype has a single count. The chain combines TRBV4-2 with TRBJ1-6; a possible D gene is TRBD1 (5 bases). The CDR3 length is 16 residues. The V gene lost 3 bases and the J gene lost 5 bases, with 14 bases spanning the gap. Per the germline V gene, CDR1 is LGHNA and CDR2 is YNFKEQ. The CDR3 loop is CASSQESRVDNSPLHF. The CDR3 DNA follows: TGTGCCAGCAGCCAGGAATCCAGGGTGGATAATTCACCCCTCCACTTT.

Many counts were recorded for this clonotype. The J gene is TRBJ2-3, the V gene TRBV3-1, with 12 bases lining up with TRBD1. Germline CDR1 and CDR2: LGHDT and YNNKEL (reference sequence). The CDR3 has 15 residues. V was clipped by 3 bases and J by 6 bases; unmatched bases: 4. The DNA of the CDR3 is TGTGCCAGCAGCCAGGGACAGGGGGCGTCGGATACGCAGTATTTT. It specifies CASSQGQGASDTQYF.

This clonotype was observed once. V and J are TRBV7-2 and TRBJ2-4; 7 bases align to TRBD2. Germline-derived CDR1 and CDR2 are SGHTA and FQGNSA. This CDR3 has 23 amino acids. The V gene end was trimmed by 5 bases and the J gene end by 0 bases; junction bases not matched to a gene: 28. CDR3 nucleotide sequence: TGTGCCAGCAGCCAAGAGGGCCCCTGGGGCGGGGGTCGGGGGATCTTAGCCAAAAACATTCAGTACTTC. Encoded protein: CASSQEGPWGGGRGILAKNIQYF.

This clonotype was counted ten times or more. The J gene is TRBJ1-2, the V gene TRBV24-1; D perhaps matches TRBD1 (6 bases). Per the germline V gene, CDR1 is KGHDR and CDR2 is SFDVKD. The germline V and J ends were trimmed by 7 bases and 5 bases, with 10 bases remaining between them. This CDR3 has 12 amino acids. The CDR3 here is CATSDRTYGYTF. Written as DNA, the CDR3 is TGTGCCACCAGCGACAGGACGTATGGCTACACCTTC.

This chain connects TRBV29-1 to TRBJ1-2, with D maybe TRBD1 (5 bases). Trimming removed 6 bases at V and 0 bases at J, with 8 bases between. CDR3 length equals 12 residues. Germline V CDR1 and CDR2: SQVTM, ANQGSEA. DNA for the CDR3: TGCAGCGTCAGGGACGCTAACTATGGCTACACCTTC. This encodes CSVRDANYGYTF.

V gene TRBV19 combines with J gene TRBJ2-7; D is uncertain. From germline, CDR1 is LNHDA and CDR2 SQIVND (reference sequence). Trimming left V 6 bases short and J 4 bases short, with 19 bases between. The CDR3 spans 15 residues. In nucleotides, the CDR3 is TGTGCCAGTAGCCCCGCAGCGCGGACCCTATACGAGCAGTACTTC. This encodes CASSPAARTLYEQYF.

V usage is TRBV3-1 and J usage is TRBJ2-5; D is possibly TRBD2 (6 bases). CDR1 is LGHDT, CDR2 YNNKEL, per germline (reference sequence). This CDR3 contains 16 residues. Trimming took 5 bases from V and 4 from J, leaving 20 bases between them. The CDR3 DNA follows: TGTGCCAGCAGCTCAGGGTCCCCGGGACTGGGAGAGACCCAGTACTTC. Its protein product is CASSSGSPGLGETQYF.

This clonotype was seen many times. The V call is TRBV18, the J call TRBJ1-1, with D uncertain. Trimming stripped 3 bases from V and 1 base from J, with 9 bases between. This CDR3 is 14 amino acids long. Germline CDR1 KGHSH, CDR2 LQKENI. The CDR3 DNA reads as TGTGCCAGCTCACCCAGGCAGTCGAACACTGAAGCTTTCTTT. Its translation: CASSPRQSNTEAFF. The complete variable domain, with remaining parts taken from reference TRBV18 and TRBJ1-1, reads NAGVMQNPRHLVRRRGQEARLRCSPMKGHSHVYWYRQLPEEGLKFMVYLQKENIIDESGMPKERFSAEFPKEGPSILRIQQVVRGDSAAYFCASSPRQSNTEAFFGQGTRLTVV.

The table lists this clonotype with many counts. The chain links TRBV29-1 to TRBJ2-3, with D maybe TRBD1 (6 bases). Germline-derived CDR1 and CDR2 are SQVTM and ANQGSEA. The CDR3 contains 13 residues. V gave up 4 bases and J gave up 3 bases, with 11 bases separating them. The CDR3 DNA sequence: TGCAGCGTTGTTGGACAGAGGACAGATACGCAGTATTTT. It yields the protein CSVVGQRTDTQYF.

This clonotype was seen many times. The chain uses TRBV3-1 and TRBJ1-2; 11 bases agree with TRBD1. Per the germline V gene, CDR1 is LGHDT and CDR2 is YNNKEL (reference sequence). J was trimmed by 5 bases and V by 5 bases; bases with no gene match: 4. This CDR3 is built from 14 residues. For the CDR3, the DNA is TGTGCCAGCAGCGCTCGGGACAGGGGGTATGGCTACACCTTC. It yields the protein CASSARDRGYGYTF.

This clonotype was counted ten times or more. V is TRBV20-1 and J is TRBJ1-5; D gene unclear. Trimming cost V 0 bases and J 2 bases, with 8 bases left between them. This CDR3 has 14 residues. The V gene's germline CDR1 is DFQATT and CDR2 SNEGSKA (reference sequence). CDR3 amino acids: CSAREMVGNQPQHF. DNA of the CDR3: TGCAGTGCTAGAGAGATGGTCGGCAATCAGCCCCAGCATTTT.

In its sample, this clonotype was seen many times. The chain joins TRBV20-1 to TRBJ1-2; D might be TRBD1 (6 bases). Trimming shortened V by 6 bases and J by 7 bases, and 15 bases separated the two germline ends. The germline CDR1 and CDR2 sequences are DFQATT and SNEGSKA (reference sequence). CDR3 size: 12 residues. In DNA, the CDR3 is TGCAGTGCGGGGGACACCCTTCGTGGCTACACCTTC. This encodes CSAGDTLRGYTF.

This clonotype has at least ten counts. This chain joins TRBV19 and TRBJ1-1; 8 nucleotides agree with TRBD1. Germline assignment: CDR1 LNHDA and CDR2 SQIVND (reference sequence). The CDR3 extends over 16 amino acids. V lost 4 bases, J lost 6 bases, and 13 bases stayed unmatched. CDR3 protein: CASSNGQGRLGAEAFF. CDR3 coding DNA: TGTGCCAGTAGTAACGGACAGGGAAGATTGGGGGCTGAAGCTTTCTTT.

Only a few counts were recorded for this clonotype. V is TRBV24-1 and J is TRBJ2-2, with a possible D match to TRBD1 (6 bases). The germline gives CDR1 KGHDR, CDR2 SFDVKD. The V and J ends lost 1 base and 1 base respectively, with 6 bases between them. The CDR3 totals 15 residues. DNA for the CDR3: TGTGCCACCAGTGATTTACAGGGGAACACCGGGGAGCTGTTTTTT. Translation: CATSDLQGNTGELFF.

The CDR3 nucleotides read TGTGCCTGGAGGGCGGATTCGTCCTACGAGCAGTACTTC. This sequence encodes CAWRADSSYEQYF. The chain combines TRBV28 with TRBJ2-7; weak D call: TRBD2 (6 bases). The CDR3 length is 13 residues. V was clipped by 11 bases and J by 1 base, with 15 bases between them. Germline assignment: CDR1 MDHEN and CDR2 SYDVKM.

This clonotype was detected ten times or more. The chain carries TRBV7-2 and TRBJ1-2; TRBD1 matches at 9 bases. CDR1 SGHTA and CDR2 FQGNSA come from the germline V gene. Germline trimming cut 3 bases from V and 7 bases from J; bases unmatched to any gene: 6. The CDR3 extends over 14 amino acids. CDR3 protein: CASSFDGTGSGYTF. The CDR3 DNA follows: TGTGCCAGCAGCTTTGACGGGACAGGGAGTGGCTACACCTTC.